This TCR beta chain comes out of a study of technical replicates of blood from a handful of donors. Method: immunoSEQ multiplex PCR; TCRdb's copy keeps in-frame clones and lacks some. Of about 62,000 clones listed, roughly 89% are singletons. V shed 6 bases and J shed 0 bases, with 11 bases lying between them. The CDR3 is 15 amino acids. CDR1 is SGHTA, CDR2 FQGNSA, per germline. The clonotype originates from a human donor in good health. Some clones in this sample may be carry-over from other donors' samples. Sequencing used PBMCs. The chain is built from TRBV7-2 and TRBJ1-4, with no clear D. The DNA for the CDR3 is TGTGCCAGCAGTATAGGAGTTGCAACTAATGAAAAACTGTTTTTT. This encodes CASSIGVATNEKLFF.